This TCR beta chain was found in a study of a mutant IDH1 vaccine in newly diagnosed glioma. Study-wide background: The patients received vaccinations eight times, in weeks 1, 3, 5, 7, 11, 15, 19 and 23. Vaccination started 4-6 weeks after radiotherapy alone, or with temozolomide cycles. Those enrolled had earlier been treated with radiotherapy, temozolomide, or both, mostly both.

This clone came up once. As yet, its antigen is unknown. Assay used: immunoSEQ multiplex PCR; TCRdb lists only in-frame clones, some missing. The sample yields about 40,000 clones, 80% to 85% seen once. V lost 11 bases, J lost 0 bases, and 14 bases lay in between. Germline V gene data show CDR1 as ENHRY and CDR2 as SYGVKD. CDR3 length equals 14 residues. Time point noted: week 11, during vaccination. Vaccinated patients received 300 ug of mutant IDH1 20-mer peptide per dose, with topical imiquimod. Findings of the study overall: Seemingly, pseudoprogression had no relation to changes in the top peripheral T cell clonotypes.

The sequence came from a man in his forties with glioma. Sample: PBMCs, taken from a glioma patient whose treatment included an IDH1 peptide vaccine. V gene TRBV10-3 combines with J gene TRBJ1-3; D may be TRBD1 (6 bases). CDR3 amino acids: CAYRQALSGNTIYF. Here the CDR3 DNA reads TGTGCCTACCGACAGGCCCTCTCTGGAAACACCATATATTTT.